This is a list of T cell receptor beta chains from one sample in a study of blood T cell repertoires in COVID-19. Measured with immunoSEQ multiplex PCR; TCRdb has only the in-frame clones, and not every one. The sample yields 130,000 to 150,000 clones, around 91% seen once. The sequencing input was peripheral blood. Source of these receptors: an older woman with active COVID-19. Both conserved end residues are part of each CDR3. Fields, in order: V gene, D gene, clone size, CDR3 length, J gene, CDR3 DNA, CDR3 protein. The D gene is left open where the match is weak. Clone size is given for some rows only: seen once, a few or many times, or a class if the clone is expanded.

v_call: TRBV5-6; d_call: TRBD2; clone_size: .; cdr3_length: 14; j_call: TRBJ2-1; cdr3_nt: TGTGCCAGCAGCTTGACTAGCGGTTACAATGAGCAGTTCTTC; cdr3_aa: CASSLTSGYNEQFF
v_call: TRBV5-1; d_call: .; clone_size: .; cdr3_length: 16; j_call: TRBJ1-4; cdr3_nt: TGCGCCAGCAGCTTGGGAGGGGGGGCGAAGTACGAAAAACTGTTTTTT; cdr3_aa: CASSLGGGAKYEKLFF
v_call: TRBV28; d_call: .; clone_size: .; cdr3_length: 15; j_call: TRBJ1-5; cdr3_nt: TGTGCCAGCAGCTTACAGGAGGCGAGCAATCAGCCCCAGCATTTT; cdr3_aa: CASSLQEASNQPQHF
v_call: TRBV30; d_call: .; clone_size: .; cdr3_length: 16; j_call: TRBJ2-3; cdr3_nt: TGTGCCTGGAGGCTTGGTTTCGGGACTCCTAAAGATACGCAGTATTTT; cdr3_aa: CAWRLGFGTPKDTQYF
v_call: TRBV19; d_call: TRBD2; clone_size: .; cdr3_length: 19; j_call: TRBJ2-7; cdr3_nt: TGTGCCAGTAGTATATCCGGCCGAGGACTAGCGGGAGGACGTAACGAGCAGTACTTC; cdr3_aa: CASSISGRGLAGGRNEQYF
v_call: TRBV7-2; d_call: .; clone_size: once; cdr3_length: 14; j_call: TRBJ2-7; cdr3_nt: TGTGCCAGCAGCTCGATAACAGGGAGCTACGAGCAGTACTTC; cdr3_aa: CASSSITGSYEQYF
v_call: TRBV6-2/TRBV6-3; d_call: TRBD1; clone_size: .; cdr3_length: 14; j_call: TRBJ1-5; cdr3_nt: TGTGCCAGCAGTCCGACAGGGAGCAATCAGCCCCAGCATTTT; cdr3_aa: CASSPTGSNQPQHF
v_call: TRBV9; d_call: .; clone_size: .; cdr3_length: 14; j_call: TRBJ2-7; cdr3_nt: TGTGCCAGCAGCGTAGAGCGGTTTTCCTACGAGCAGTACTTC; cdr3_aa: CASSVERFSYEQYF
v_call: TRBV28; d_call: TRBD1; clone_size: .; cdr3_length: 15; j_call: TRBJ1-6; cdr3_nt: TGTGCCAGCAGTTCTAGTGACAGGGTTGGGTCACCCCTCCACTTT; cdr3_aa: CASSSSDRVGSPLHF
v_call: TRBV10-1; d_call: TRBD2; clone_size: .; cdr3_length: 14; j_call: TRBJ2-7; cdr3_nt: TGCGCCAGCAGTGAGGGACTAGCTATCTACGAGCAGTACTTC; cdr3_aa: CASSEGLAIYEQYF
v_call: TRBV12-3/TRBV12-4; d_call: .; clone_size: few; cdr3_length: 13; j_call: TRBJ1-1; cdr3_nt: TGTGCCAGCAGTTTGGAGACAGGCACTGAAGCTTTCTTT; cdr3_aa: CASSLETGTEAFF
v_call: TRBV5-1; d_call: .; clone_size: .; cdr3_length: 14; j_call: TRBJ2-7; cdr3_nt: TGCGCCAGCAGCATGAACGGACATGGGTACGAGCAGTACTTC; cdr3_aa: CASSMNGHGYEQYF
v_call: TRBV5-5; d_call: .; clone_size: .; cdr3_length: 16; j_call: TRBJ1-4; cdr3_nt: TGTGCCAGCAGCTTATTCCCAAGCGCATCTAATGAAAAACTGTTTTTT; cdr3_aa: CASSLFPSASNEKLFF
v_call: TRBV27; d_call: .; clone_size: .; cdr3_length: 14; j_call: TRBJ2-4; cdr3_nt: TGTGCCAGCAGGACTAGGCTAGCCAAAAACATTCAGTACTTC; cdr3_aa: CASRTRLAKNIQYF
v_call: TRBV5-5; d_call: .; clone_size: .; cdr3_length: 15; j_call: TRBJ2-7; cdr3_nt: TGTGCCAGCAGCCCCGCCGCTAGCGCCCGGCGTGAGCAGTACTTC; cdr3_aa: CASSPAASARREQYF
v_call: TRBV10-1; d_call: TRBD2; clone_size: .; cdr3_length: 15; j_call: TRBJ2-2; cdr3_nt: TGCGCCAGCTCCGGGGGGACTAGGAACACCGGGGAGCTGTTTTTT; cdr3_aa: CASSGGTRNTGELFF
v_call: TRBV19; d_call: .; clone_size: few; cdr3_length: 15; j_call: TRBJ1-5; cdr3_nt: TGTGCCAGCGCGCCCCCAGGGGTCTACAATCAGCCCCAGCATTTT; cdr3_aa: CASAPPGVYNQPQHF
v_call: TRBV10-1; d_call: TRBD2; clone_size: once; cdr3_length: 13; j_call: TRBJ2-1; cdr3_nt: TGCGCCAGCAAGACCGGGACTACCTCTGAGCAGTTCTTC; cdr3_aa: CASKTGTTSEQFF
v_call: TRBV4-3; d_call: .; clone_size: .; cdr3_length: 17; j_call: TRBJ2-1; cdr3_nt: TGCGCCAGCAGCCAAGATGAAACTAGCTGGATGATCAGGGAGCAGTTCTTC; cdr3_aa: CASSQDETSWMIREQFF
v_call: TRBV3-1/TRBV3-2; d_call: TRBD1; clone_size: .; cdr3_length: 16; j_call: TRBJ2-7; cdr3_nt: TGTGCCAGCAGCCAAGAACCCCGGGACAGGGTCCACGAGCAGTACTTC; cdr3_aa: CASSQEPRDRVHEQYF
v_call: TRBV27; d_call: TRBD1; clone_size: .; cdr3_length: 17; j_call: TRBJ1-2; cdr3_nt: TGTGCCAGCAGGGGGGCCCGGGACAGGGGGCGGGGGTATGGCTACACCTTC; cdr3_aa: CASRGARDRGRGYGYTF
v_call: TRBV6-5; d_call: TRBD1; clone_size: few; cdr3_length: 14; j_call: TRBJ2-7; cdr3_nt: TGTGCCAGCAGGGGACAGGGGGGATCCTACGAGCAGTACTTC; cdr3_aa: CASRGQGGSYEQYF